This TCR beta chain was sequenced for a study of naive and memory T cell subsets. Overall study results and limits: Clonotypes here are unpaired alpha or beta chain sequences. A few larger clonotypes appeared in naive repertoires, especially CD8, possibly memory cells re-expressing CD45RA. Expression changes during T cell differentiation may affect RNA-based TCR counts. Diversity fell and Gini index rose from naive through CM, EM, EMRA.

CD4+ T cell IFNgamma after overnight CMV lysate exposure gave donor CMV status. This CDR3 region has 13 residues. CDR1 and CDR2 from the germline V gene are LGHDT and YNNKEL (reference sequence). The V end lost 0 bases, the J end lost 7 bases, and 7 bases lay between the germline ends. Notes on this clonotype: Its antigen is not known.

The beta constant-region primer was an equimolar mix of two oligonucleotides covering TRBC1 and TRBC2. Ligated cDNA was amplified by four rounds of PCR with nested alpha and beta constant-region primers and SP2. MiXCR, applied by TCRdb to the UMI-ligation and nested PCR reads, yields one record per CDR3 protein. Among roughly 150,000 distinct CDR3 sequences listed, approximately 20% were seen once. The specimen sequenced was naive CD8+ T cells from blood. The origin of this receptor is a human donor in good health. The J gene is TRBJ1-5, the V gene TRBV3-1; D gene ambiguous. The CDR3 region is CASSQDYRQPQHF. Written as DNA, the CDR3 is TGTGCCAGCAGCCAAGATTATAGGCAGCCCCAGCATTTT.